A single sample is the source of the 26 T cell receptor beta chains below, sequenced in a study of blood T cell repertoires in COVID-19. The data were produced by immunoSEQ multiplex PCR, yet TCRdb's version contains in-frame clones alone and is incomplete. The sample contains over 200,000 clones, about four fifths of which appear only once. Sequencing was done on a sample of peripheral blood. All receptors derive from a man older than 75 with acute or convalescent COVID-19.

The chain combines TRBV7-2 with TRBJ1-5; the match to TRBD1 covers 7 bases. With 0 bases clipped from V and 3 bases from J, the junction kept 2 bases outside the gene matches. CDR3 length: 15 residues. Germline CDR1 SGHTA, CDR2 FQGNSA. CDR3 in amino acids: CASSLAGGNNQPQHF. The DNA for the CDR3 is TGTGCCAGCAGCTTAGCAGGGGGCAACAATCAGCCCCAGCATTTT.

The rearrangement uses TRBV10-2 and TRBJ2-7; 9 bases map to TRBD1. Germline-derived CDR1 and CDR2 are WSHSY and SAAADI. V lost 0 bases, J lost 7 bases, and 4 bases stayed unmatched. CDR3 length: 14 residues. In DNA form, the CDR3 reads TGCGCCAGCAGTGAGTCTGGGGACAGGGTGGAGCAGTACTTC. It codes for CASSESGDRVEQYF.

The chain couples TRBV6-6 to TRBJ2-2; D remains ambiguous. The CDR3 is 14 amino acids. Germline V lookup: CDR1 MNHNY, CDR2 SVGAGI (reference sequence). V was pared by 0 bases and J by 7 bases, with 9 bases between. In DNA form, the CDR3 reads TGTGCCAGCAGTTACTCGAGGCTTGACGGGGAGCTGTTTTTT. Translated, it gives CASSYSRLDGELFF.

The chain employs TRBV29-1 and TRBJ2-1, with 11 bases lining up with TRBD2. The V and J ends lost 7 bases and 1 base, in that order; junction bases with no gene match: 9. The CDR3 loop spans 16 amino acids. Per germline, CDR1 SQVTM and CDR2 ANQGSEA. The DNA of the CDR3 is TGCAGCGGGTCAAAACGACTAGCGGGGTCCTACAATGAGCAGTTCTTC. Translated, it gives CSGSKRLAGSYNEQFF.

This clone has only a few counts. The chain carries TRBV5-1 and TRBJ1-3, with a weak D call TRBD1 (6 bases). The CDR3 length is 15 residues. Between the trimmed V and J ends, which lost 0 bases and 2 bases, there was a span of 9 bases. The germline V gene encodes CDR1 SGHRS and CDR2 YFSETQ. The CDR3 spells CASSLGDKTGNTIYF. The DNA for the CDR3 is TGCGCCAGCAGCTTGGGGGACAAAACTGGAAACACCATATATTTT.

The chain carries TRBV9 and TRBJ2-5, with 10 bases aligning to TRBD2. With V trimmed by 0 bases and J by 2 bases, 7 bases remained unmatched. The CDR3 totals 17 residues. Germline V gives CDR1 SGDLS, CDR2 YYNGEE. The CDR3 protein is CASSVGPSGSSQETQYF. The CDR3 DNA follows: TGTGCCAGCAGCGTAGGACCTAGCGGGAGCTCACAAGAGACCCAGTACTTC.

The J gene is TRBJ2-1, the V gene TRBV5-1; 11 bases are a match to TRBD2. The CDR3 consists of 16 residues. CDR1 is SGHRS, CDR2 YFSETQ, per germline. V lost 4 bases to trimming and J lost 3 bases; unmatched junction nucleotides: 6. The CDR3 DNA is TGCGCCAGCAGCGTCTCCGGGACTAGCGGCTACAATGAGCAGTTCTTC. Protein product: CASSVSGTSGYNEQFF.

This clone occurred a few times. V gene TRBV5-1 combines with J gene TRBJ2-7, with a possible D match to TRBD1 (6 bases). V gave up 4 bases and J gave up 2 bases, with 10 bases separating them. Per the germline V gene, CDR1 is SGHRS and CDR2 is YFSETQ. This CDR3 is 13 amino acids long. CDR3 sequence: CASSLQGTYEQYF. CDR3 DNA sequence: TGCGCCAGCAGCCTTCAGGGGACCTACGAGCAGTACTTC.

This rearrangement joins TRBV19 to TRBJ2-1, with 8 bases identical to TRBD2. J was trimmed by 4 bases and V by 2 bases; bases with no gene match: 4. CDR1 and CDR2 from the germline V gene are LNHDA and SQIVND (reference sequence). The CDR3 runs 15 residues. The CDR3 reads CASSISAGGYNEQFF. The CDR3 DNA reads TGTGCCAGTAGTATAAGTGCGGGAGGATACAATGAGCAGTTCTTC.

The chain has TRBV11-1 and TRBJ1-1; D unclear. V dropped 2 bases and J dropped 6 bases, with 10 bases sitting between them. The CDR3 runs to 13 residues. CDR1 and CDR2 from the germline V gene are SGHAT and FQDESV (reference sequence). The chain's CDR3 is CASSLRLEAEAFF. In nucleotides, the CDR3 is TGTGCCAGCAGCTTAAGGTTGGAGGCTGAAGCTTTCTTT.

The rearrangement joins TRBV5-1 to TRBJ2-5; 9 bases match TRBD2. In germline, CDR1 is SGHRS, CDR2 YFSETQ. CDR3 length: 20 residues. J lost 0 bases, V lost 2 bases, and 17 bases had no gene match. CDR3 protein: CASSFGYLASGALYQETQYF. DNA of the CDR3: TGCGCCAGCAGCTTCGGATATCTGGCTAGCGGGGCCCTGTACCAAGAGACCCAGTACTTC.

The rearrangement links TRBV7-9 to TRBJ2-3, with D uncertain. V shed 5 bases and J shed 11 bases, with 11 bases lying between them. The CDR3 totals 11 residues. Germline values: CDR1 SEHNR, CDR2 FQNEAQ (reference sequence). The CDR3 DNA is TGTGCCAGCAGCCTGACATTGGTGCAGTATTTT. Its translation: CASSLTLVQYF.

The CDR3 coding sequence is TGTGCCAGCAGTGACCCGATGACAGGGGATCAGCCCCAGCATTTT. Its translation: CASSDPMTGDQPQHF. The gene calls are TRBV25-1 and TRBJ1-5, with 8 bases lining up with TRBD1. The CDR3 loop spans 15 amino acids. V shed 3 bases and J 5 bases; nucleotides not matched to a gene: 6. Germline CDR1 and CDR2: MGHDK and SYGVNS. Looking up the rest from reference TRBV25-1 and TRBJ1-5 gives the full variable domain: EADIYQTPRYLVIGTGKKITLECSQTMGHDKMYWYQQDPGMELHLIHYSYGVNSTEKGDLSSESTVSRIRTEHFPLTLESARPSHTSQYLCASSDPMTGDQPQHFGDGTRLSIL.

The genes are TRBV18 and TRBJ2-5, with D perhaps TRBD2 (6 bases). The CDR3 is 14 amino acids. The V end lost 3 bases, the J end lost 0 bases, and 8 bases lay between the germline ends. Germline assignment: CDR1 KGHSH and CDR2 LQKENI. The CDR3 sequence: CASSPRDYQETQYF. The CDR3 DNA reads as TGTGCCAGCTCACCCCGGGACTACCAAGAGACCCAGTACTTC.

The chain links TRBV30 to TRBJ2-3; 11 nucleotides match TRBD2. The CDR3 runs to 15 residues. Trimming cost V 4 bases and J 1 base; bases outside gene matches: 4. Germline CDR1 reads GTSNPN; CDR2 reads SVGIG (reference sequence). DNA of the CDR3: TGTGCCTGGACCTCTAGCGGGGGGCGCACAGATACGCAGTATTTT. Its protein product is CAWTSSGGRTDTQYF.

V and J are TRBV28 and TRBJ2-1, with D maybe TRBD1 (6 bases). The CDR3 consists of 14 residues. Germline values: CDR1 MDHEN, CDR2 SYDVKM. Trimming removed 6 bases at V and 7 bases at J, with 16 bases between. CDR3 sequence: CASSPTGIGNEQFF. The CDR3 DNA is TGTGCCAGCAGCCCGACAGGAATCGGTAATGAGCAGTTCTTC.

J is TRBJ2-7 and V is TRBV5-4; TRBD2 might be the D (7 bases). The V gene lost 0 bases and the J gene lost 0 bases, with 16 bases spanning the gap. Germline V CDR1 and CDR2: SGHNT, YYREEE (reference sequence). The CDR3 consists of 17 residues. The CDR3 reads CASSLDGRGGTSYEQYF. The CDR3 bases are TGTGCCAGCAGCTTGGACGGTAGGGGGGGAACCTCCTACGAGCAGTACTTC.

The chain recombines TRBV7-2 with TRBJ1-1; D gene unclear. The length of the CDR3 is 14 residues. Germline CDR1 and CDR2: SGHTA and FQGNSA. Trimming shortened V by 1 base and J by 1 base, and 7 bases separated the two germline ends. The CDR3 nucleotides read TGTGCCAGCAGCTTAGTGGCGGGGAACACTGAAGCTTTCTTT. This codes for CASSLVAGNTEAFF.

The chain carries TRBV5-1 and TRBJ1-1; 7 bases map to TRBD1. The CDR3 covers 14 residues. V was clipped by 4 bases and J by 1 base; unmatched bases: 4. CDR1 and CDR2 from the germline V gene are SGHRS and YFSETQ. The CDR3 DNA reads TGCGCCAGCAGCCCGACAGGGTGGAACACTGAAGCTTTCTTT. Protein product: CASSPTGWNTEAFF.

J is TRBJ2-1 and V is TRBV19; the match to TRBD2 covers 13 bases. The length of the CDR3 is 16 residues. With V trimmed by 3 bases and J by 2 bases, 1 base remained unmatched. Germline values: CDR1 LNHDA, CDR2 SQIVND (reference sequence). For the CDR3, the DNA is TGTGCCAGTAGTATGGGACTAGCGGGGACCTACAATGAGCAGTTCTTC. Its protein is CASSMGLAGTYNEQFF. The entire variable domain, with the rest obtained from reference TRBV19 and TRBJ2-1, is as follows: DGGITQSPKYLFRKEGQNVTLSCEQNLNHDAMYWYRQDPGQGLRLIYYSQIVNDFQKGDIAEGYSVSREKKESFPLTVTSAQKNPTAFYLCASSMGLAGTYNEQFFGPGTRLTVL.

The gene calls are TRBV3-1 (or the pseudogene TRBV3-2) and TRBJ1-1; the D is unclear. With 1 base removed from V and 3 bases from J, the gap between germline ends came to 12 bases. Germline values: CDR1 LGHDT, CDR2 YNNKEL (reference sequence). The CDR3 contains 15 residues. CDR3 protein: CASSQGAGWDTEAFF. In nucleotides, the CDR3 is TGTGCCAGCAGCCAAGGTGCGGGGTGGGACACTGAAGCTTTCTTT.

The V gene is TRBV24-1, the J gene TRBJ2-5; D may be TRBD1 (6 bases). This CDR3 comprises 15 residues. V shed 3 bases and J shed 2 bases, with 12 bases lying between them. From germline, CDR1 is KGHDR and CDR2 SFDVKD. This chain's CDR3 is CATSDGTKRQETQYF. CDR3 DNA: TGTGCCACCAGTGATGGGACAAAACGTCAAGAGACCCAGTACTTC.

This chain connects TRBV5-1 to TRBJ2-5, with D possibly being TRBD1 (5 bases). V was trimmed by 6 bases and J by 3 bases, leaving 15 bases between them. The germline V gene encodes CDR1 SGHRS and CDR2 YFSETQ. The CDR3 sequence is 14 residues long. The CDR3: CASTLGQGKETQYF. CDR3 DNA sequence: TGCGCCAGCACCCTGGGGCAGGGTAAAGAGACCCAGTACTTC. The complete variable domain, with remaining parts taken from reference TRBV5-1 and TRBJ2-5, reads KAGVTQTPRYLIKTRGQQVTLSCSPISGHRSVSWYQQTPGQGLQFLFEYFSETQRNKGNFPGRFSGRQFSNSRSEMNVSTLELGDSALYLCASTLGQGKETQYFGPGTRLLVL.

The chain couples TRBV5-1 to TRBJ2-2; 7 nucleotides match TRBD1. This CDR3 has 14 residues. Germline V gene lookup returns CDR1 SGHRS and CDR2 YFSETQ. Trimming cost V 7 bases and J 3 bases; bases outside gene matches: 6. The CDR3 loop is CASQTGMDTGELFF. In DNA form, the CDR3 reads TGCGCCAGCCAGACAGGGATGGACACCGGGGAGCTGTTTTTT. Variable domain in full (rest from reference TRBV5-1 and TRBJ2-2): KAGVTQTPRYLIKTRGQQVTLSCSPISGHRSVSWYQQTPGQGLQFLFEYFSETQRNKGNFPGRFSGRQFSNSRSEMNVSTLELGDSALYLCASQTGMDTGELFFGEGSRLTVL.

The V call is TRBV27, the J call TRBJ1-5; perhaps TRBD1 as D (5 bases). Germline V CDR1 and CDR2: MNHEY, SMNVEV (reference sequence). Trimming cost V 5 bases and J 2 bases, with 13 bases left between them. CDR3 length: 15 residues. CDR3 coding DNA: TGTGCCAGCAGTCGTTATAGGGGTGGCAATCAGCCCCAGCATTTT. Translating it yields CASSRYRGGNQPQHF.

The rearrangement joins TRBV6-5 to TRBJ1-2, with 7 bases lining up with TRBD1. The CDR3 runs 15 residues. Per germline, CDR1 MNHEY and CDR2 SVGAGI. With 2 bases clipped from V and 5 bases from J, the junction kept 8 bases outside the gene matches. The CDR3 loop reads CASSYVSGTDYGYTF. The CDR3 DNA reads as TGTGCCAGCAGTTACGTTTCCGGGACAGATTATGGCTACACCTTC.